The 24 T cell receptor beta chains below were found in one sample sequenced in a study of CD8 T cells in Susac syndrome. With random hexamers, reverse transcription was performed on roughly 0.45 to 1 ug of RNA. MiXCR, applied by TCRdb to the immunoSEQ multiplex PCR reads, yields one record per CDR3 protein. The sample has some 140,000 distinct CDR3 sequences, roughly 94% seen once. Material for sequencing was CD8+ T cells from PBMCs. These receptors all stem from a human donor with Susac syndrome.

This chain connects TRBV7-6 to TRBJ2-1, with D perhaps being TRBD1 or TRBD2 (6 bases each). From germline, CDR1 is SGHVS and CDR2 FNYEAQ. Trimming pared 5 bases from V and 7 bases from J, leaving 21 bases between. This CDR3 region has 16 residues. CDR3 coding DNA: TGTGCCAGCAGCCCCTCTAGGGGGGAGTACTCAAATGAGCAGTTCTTC. This sequence encodes CASSPSRGEYSNEQFF.

This chain links TRBV9 with TRBJ1-1; D might be TRBD1 (5 bases). Germline CDR1 SGDLS, CDR2 YYNGEE. The CDR3 is 15 amino acids. V was clipped by 3 bases and J by 1 base, with 13 bases between them. As DNA, the CDR3 is TGTGCCAGCAGCGCACCTTTGACAGCGAACACTGAAGCTTTCTTT. This encodes CASSAPLTANTEAFF.

This clonotype is a singleton in its sample. CDR3 sequence reads: CASSVPIGAGGPSSYNEQFF. The CDR3 bases are TGTGCCAGCAGCGTTCCCATAGGAGCGGGAGGCCCCAGCTCCTACAATGAGCAGTTCTTC. The rearrangement joins TRBV9 to TRBJ2-1, with 9 bases identical to TRBD2. CDR1 is SGDLS, CDR2 YYNGEE, per germline. The CDR3 has 20 residues. V lost 2 bases and J lost 0; bases outside the gene matches: 15.

The genes are TRBV27 and TRBJ1-1; a possible D gene is TRBD1 (6 bases). The CDR3 runs to 13 residues. Germline lookup yields CDR1 MNHEY and CDR2 SMNVEV (reference sequence). Trimming left V 6 bases short and J 7 bases short, with 15 bases between. The CDR3 DNA is TGTGCCAGCAGCAGGGGATCAACACTTGAAGCTTTCTTT. Translating it yields CASSRGSTLEAFF.

V usage is TRBV7-9 and J usage is TRBJ1-1; D call uncertain. The germline V gene encodes CDR1 SEHNR and CDR2 FQNEAQ (reference sequence). CDR3 size: 11 residues. V was cut by 4 bases and J by 8 bases, with 8 bases left in between. CDR3: CASSSAPEAFF. The CDR3 nucleotides read TGTGCCAGCAGCTCAGCCCCAGAAGCTTTCTTT.

The J gene is TRBJ2-5, the V gene TRBV29-1; 8 bases are shared with TRBD1. Germline V lookup: CDR1 SQVTM, CDR2 ANQGSEA. The CDR3 is 14 residues long. Unmatched junction bases numbered 8, after V lost 4 bases and J lost 4 bases. CDR3 DNA sequence: TGCAGCGTTGGGCTCCAGGGGGCTGGAGAGACCCAGTACTTC. It is translated as CSVGLQGAGETQYF. The variable domain in full, completed from reference TRBV29-1 and TRBJ2-5, reads SAVISQKPSRDICQRGTSLTIQCQVDSQVTMMFWYRQQPGQSLTLIATANQGSEATYESGFVIDKFPISRPNLTFSTLTVSNMSPEDSSIYLCSVGLQGAGETQYFGPGTRLLVL.

This clonotype was recorded only once. The CDR3: CASSLVRWRKFDEQYF. The CDR3, as DNA: TGTGCCAGCAGCTTAGTCCGTTGGCGGAAGTTCGACGAGCAGTACTTC. The chain employs TRBV7-9 and TRBJ2-7; D is ambiguous. This CDR3 comprises 16 residues. Per the germline V gene, CDR1 is SEHNR and CDR2 is FQNEAQ (reference sequence). Trimming removed 1 base from V and 5 bases from J, with 18 bases in between.

The chain is built from TRBV7-8 and TRBJ2-3; D is perhaps TRBD2 (7 bases). The germline V gene has CDR1 SGHVS and CDR2 FQNEAQ. The CDR3 contains 15 residues. The germline V and J ends were trimmed by 5 bases and 6 bases, with 18 bases remaining between them. CDR3 nucleotide sequence: TGTGCCAGCAGCACGGGGACGGGGGGCTCCGATACGCAGTATTTT. This codes for CASSTGTGGSDTQYF.

This sequence joins TRBV25-1 and TRBJ1-1; D is ambiguous. The CDR3 is 14 amino acids. The germline CDR1 and CDR2 sequences are MGHDK and SYGVNS. The V end lost 7 bases, the J end lost 0 bases, and 12 bases lay between the germline ends. The CDR3 region has the DNA TGTGCCAGCAACCATCGTGGGATGAACACTGAAGCTTTCTTT. Encoded protein: CASNHRGMNTEAFF.

The chain joins TRBV3-1 to TRBJ1-5; the D is unclear. The germline gives CDR1 LGHDT, CDR2 YNNKEL (reference sequence). The CDR3 contains 16 residues. Trimming cost V 3 bases and J 6 bases, with 18 bases left between them. This CDR3 is CASSQNPLGSSQPQHF. CDR3 bases: TGTGCCAGCAGCCAGAACCCCCTTGGATCGAGTCAGCCCCAGCATTTT.

This chain links TRBV9 with TRBJ1-1, with D possibly matching TRBD1 (6 bases). The ends were cut back, 0 bases at V and 6 bases at J, with 9 bases in the middle. The CDR3 runs 13 residues. CDR1 is SGDLS, CDR2 YYNGEE, per germline. The CDR3 nucleotides read TGTGCCAGCAGCGTAGGAGGGGGGGCTGAAGCTTTCTTT. Residues: CASSVGGGAEAFF.

This clonotype has just one count. This chain links TRBV4-1 with TRBJ1-5; D is undetermined. This CDR3 is 15 amino acids long. Trimming took 1 base from V and 10 from J, leaving 17 bases between them. Germline CDR1 is MGHRA and CDR2 is YSYEKL. The CDR3 sequence is CASSQGWLTRAPQHF. As DNA, the CDR3 is TGCGCCAGCAGCCAAGGTTGGTTAACGCGGGCACCCCAGCATTTT.

V is TRBV7-8 and J is TRBJ2-1; D could derive from TRBD1 or TRBD2 (6 bases each). Between the trimmed V and J ends, which lost 3 bases and 0 bases, there was a span of 27 bases. The CDR3 runs 21 residues. Germline V gene data show CDR1 as SGHVS and CDR2 as FQNEAQ. The CDR3: CASSFIPLWGAFSSSYNEQFF. The CDR3 bases are TGTGCCAGCAGCTTCATTCCCCTTTGGGGGGCATTTTCGTCCTCCTACAATGAGCAGTTCTTC. Based on the CDR3 plus reference TRBV7-8 and TRBJ2-1, the full variable domain is GAGVSQSPRYKVAKRGQDVALRCDPISGHVSLFWYQQALGQGPEFLTYFQNEAQLDKSGLPSDRFFAERPEGSVSTLKIQRTQQEDSAVYLCASSFIPLWGAFSSSYNEQFFGPGTRLTVL.

This clonotype showed up many times. The rearrangement uses TRBV9 and TRBJ2-7; weak D call: TRBD1 (7 bases). V was clipped by 4 bases and J by 4 bases, with 9 bases between them. This CDR3 is 12 amino acids long. Germline V gives CDR1 SGDLS, CDR2 YYNGEE. CDR3 loop: CASSPGGYEQYF. The CDR3 nucleotides are TGTGCCAGCAGCCCAGGGGGGTACGAGCAGTACTTC.

V gene TRBV4-1 combines with J gene TRBJ2-1; D is uncertain. The V gene lost 4 bases and the J gene lost 9 bases, with 16 bases spanning the gap. Germline CDR1 MGHRA, CDR2 YSYEKL. The CDR3 sequence is 14 residues long. The CDR3 DNA is TGCGCCAGCAGCCTCCTCAAAGGGCCCGGTGAGCAGTTCTTC. It translates to CASSLLKGPGEQFF.

This clonotype has a handful of counts. The rearrangement joins TRBV5-1 to TRBJ2-7; a weak D match, TRBD1 (5 bases). Trimming pared 0 bases from V and 7 bases from J, leaving 5 bases between. Per the germline V gene, CDR1 is SGHRS and CDR2 is YFSETQ. This CDR3 region has 11 residues. The DNA of the CDR3 is TGCGCCAGCAGCTTGGGACAGGAGCAGTACTTC. It encodes CASSLGQEQYF.

This clonotype showed up just once. The chain is built from TRBV14 and TRBJ2-7; tentative D call: TRBD1 (6 bases). Trimming cost V 8 bases and J 2 bases, with 13 bases left between them. Germline V gives CDR1 SGHDN, CDR2 FVKESK. The CDR3 runs to 13 residues. This CDR3 reads CASQGQGPYEQYF. The CDR3 coding sequence is TGTGCCAGCCAGGGGCAGGGACCCTACGAGCAGTACTTC. Combining the CDR3 with reference TRBV14 and TRBJ2-7 gives the whole variable domain EAGVTQFPSHSVIEKGQTVTLRCDPISGHDNLYWYRRVMGKEIKFLLHFVKESKQDESGMPNNRFLAERTGGTYSTLKVQPAELEDSGVYFCASQGQGPYEQYFGPGTRLTVT.

This rearrangement joins TRBV27 to TRBJ1-2; possible D gene TRBD1, 5 bases. Germline V gene sequence: CDR1 MNHEY, CDR2 SMNVEV (reference sequence). The CDR3 totals 15 residues. Trimming shortened V by 5 bases and J by 7 bases, and 20 bases separated the two germline ends. CDR3 protein: CASSPLDYGAGGYTF. The CDR3 DNA follows: TGTGCCAGCAGTCCACTGGATTATGGGGCGGGTGGCTACACCTTC.

This rearrangement joins TRBV20-1 to TRBJ2-3, with a tentative D call TRBD2 (6 bases). V was shortened by 6 bases and J by 1 base, with 17 bases between the two germline ends. Germline-derived CDR1 and CDR2 are DFQATT and SNEGSKA (reference sequence). The CDR3 is made up of 15 amino acids. CDR3 protein: CSAVGTPGRTDTQYF. CDR3 DNA: TGCAGTGCCGTCGGGACTCCCGGACGCACAGATACGCAGTATTTT.

V and J are TRBV6-2 or TRBV6-3 and TRBJ2-5, with D perhaps TRBD1 (5 bases). Trimming pared 2 bases from V and 5 bases from J, leaving 12 bases between. This CDR3 has 14 amino acids. From germline, CDR1 is MNHEY and CDR2 SVGEGT. The CDR3 loop reads CASSYRGGSETQYF. The CDR3, as DNA: TGTGCCAGCAGTTACAGGGGTGGTTCTGAGACCCAGTACTTC.

The table lists this clonotype with a few counts. This sequence joins TRBV11-1 and TRBJ2-5; possibly TRBD2 for D (5 bases). Germline CDR1 SGHAT, CDR2 FQDESV (reference sequence). The CDR3 sequence is 13 residues long. V was cut by 5 bases and J by 2 bases, with 9 bases left in between. CDR3 protein: CASSPPGQETQYF. The CDR3 nucleotides read TGTGCCAGCAGCCCCCCGGGGCAAGAGACCCAGTACTTC.

This clonotype was seen only once. V gene TRBV13 combines with J gene TRBJ2-7; 7 bases match TRBD1. CDR1 PRHDT and CDR2 FYEKMQ come from the germline V gene (reference sequence). J gave up 2 bases and V 2 bases, and 9 bases lay outside the gene matches. The CDR3 covers 16 residues. The CDR3 reads CASSLRLGQKTYEQYF. In DNA form, the CDR3 reads TGTGCCAGCAGCTTAAGGTTGGGACAGAAAACCTACGAGCAGTACTTC.

The chain recombines TRBV15 with TRBJ1-1, with D perhaps TRBD1 (6 bases). The germline gives CDR1 LNHNV, CDR2 YYDKDF (reference sequence). The V gene lost 4 bases and the J gene lost 0 bases, with 6 bases spanning the gap. The CDR3 totals 13 residues. For the CDR3, the DNA is TGTGCCACCAGCAACAGGGTGAACACTGAAGCTTTCTTT. This sequence encodes CATSNRVNTEAFF.

This clonotype has a single count. The chain recombines TRBV28 with TRBJ2-1, with 7 bases aligning to TRBD1. Trimming at V came to 4 bases and at J to 6 bases, leaving 12 bases not matched to a gene. Per germline, CDR1 MDHEN and CDR2 SYDVKM. This CDR3 spans 16 amino acids. CDR3 residues: CASSSTIRGLFNEQFF. The CDR3 nucleotides are TGTGCCAGCAGTTCCACCATTAGGGGGCTATTCAATGAGCAGTTCTTC.